This is a list of T cell receptor beta chains from one sample in a study of control samples from healthy donors and cancer patients. Profiled with immunoSEQ multiplex PCR; TCRdb holds only in-frame clones, not every one. The sample has about 130,000 clones, roughly 95% seen once. Sequences were obtained from blood. Receptor source: a man aged 25 to 40 in good health. Both conserved end residues are part of each CDR3. The order of the fields is clone size, J gene, D gene, V gene, CDR3 length, CDR3 DNA, CDR3 protein. D genes are given only for firm matches. The listing skips clone size in some rows; elsewhere it reads once, few, many or a size class.

NA | TRBJ1-1 | NA | TRBV7-9 | 16 | TGTGCCAGCACCAAATCACGGGGGGGCCGGAACACTGAAGCTTTCTTT | CASTKSRGGRNTEAFF
once | TRBJ1-3 | TRBD1 | TRBV10-3 | 14 | TGTGCCATCAGCGAAGGGACAGGGCTCAACACCATATATTTT | CAISEGTGLNTIYF
once | TRBJ2-7 | NA | TRBV20-1 | 14 | TGCAGTGCTAGTGCCCGCCCGGGGCCCTACGAGCAGTACTTC | CSASARPGPYEQYF
NA | TRBJ2-2 | NA | TRBV7-2 | 14 | TGTGCCAGCAGCTTAGAAAGGAACACCGGGGAGCTGTTTTTT | CASSLERNTGELFF
NA | TRBJ2-7 | TRBD2 | TRBV7-9 | 13 | TGTGCCAGCAGTTCCCGGGGGGGGTACGAGCAGTACTTC | CASSSRGGYEQYF
NA | TRBJ2-7 | TRBD2 | TRBV14 | 13 | TGTGCCAGCAGACAGCGGGGTCGGAACGAGCAGTACTTC | CASRQRGRNEQYF
NA | TRBJ1-1 | NA | TRBV4-2 | 13 | TGTGCCAGCAGCCAAGACAGCTTTACTGAAGCTTTCTTT | CASSQDSFTEAFF
NA | TRBJ2-3 | NA | TRBV7-9 | 15 | TGTGCCAGCAGCTTACTCGCGCCAAGCACAGATACGCAGTATTTT | CASSLLAPSTDTQYF
NA | TRBJ2-2 | TRBD1 | TRBV27 | 17 | TGTGCCAGCAATGGTCGCAGAGACAGGGGGAAGTCGGGGGAGCTGTTTTTT | CASNGRRDRGKSGELFF
NA | TRBJ1-6 | NA | TRBV7-6 | 14 | TGTGCCAGCAGCTTAGGCCAGTTCAACTCACCCCTCCACTTT | CASSLGQFNSPLHF
NA | TRBJ1-1 | NA | TRBV11-3 | 14 | TGTGCCAGCAGCTTCGGTCGCGGGAACACTGAAGCTTTCTTT | CASSFGRGNTEAFF
NA | TRBJ1-1 | NA | TRBV14 | 14 | TGTGCCAGCAGCTCGACTACAGGGCCCTTGCGGGCTTTCTTT | CASSSTTGPLRAFF
once | TRBJ2-5 | TRBD1 | TRBV6-2/TRBV6-3 | 14 | TGTGCCAGCAGCCCCGGACAGGCTTGGGAGACCCAGTACTTC | CASSPGQAWETQYF
NA | TRBJ2-2 | NA | TRBV25-1 | 14 | TGTGCCAGCAGTCCAGGGTTTAACACCGGGGAGCTGTTTTTT | CASSPGFNTGELFF
NA | TRBJ2-7 | TRBD1 | TRBV6-9 | 14 | TGTGCCAGCAGTTCGACAGGGCTAACCTACGAGCAGTACTTC | CASSSTGLTYEQYF
NA | TRBJ1-1 | NA | TRBV18 | 17 | TGTGCCAGCTCACCACGGGATGGGAGGGTTCTAGGTACTGAAGCTTTCTTT | CASSPRDGRVLGTEAFF
NA | TRBJ1-4 | NA | TRBV7-2 | 13 | TGTGCCAGCCAGATGGCAACTAATGAAAAACTGTTTTTT | CASQMATNEKLFF
NA | TRBJ1-2 | NA | TRBV12-3/TRBV12-4 | 13 | TGTGCCAGCAGTTTCCTATTCGGGGATGGCTACACCTTC | CASSFLFGDGYTF
NA | TRBJ2-1 | TRBD2 | TRBV19 | 15 | TGTGCCAGTAGTATGGCCGACGGGGGGTGGAATGAGCAGTTCTTC | CASSMADGGWNEQFF
NA | TRBJ2-6 | NA | TRBV6-2/TRBV6-3 | 19 | TGTGCCAGCAGCCCCTCTGAGCCGGGGGCCCGGGGGGGGGCCAACGTCCTGACTTTC | CASSPSEPGARGGANVLTF
NA | TRBJ1-2 | NA | TRBV12-3/TRBV12-4 | 12 | TGTGCCAGCAGGAAGGGAGGTAAAGGCTACACCTTC | CASRKGGKGYTF
NA | TRBJ2-7 | NA | TRBV5-6 | 13 | TGTGCCAGCAGCTTGGGGCGCGGTCGTTCCCAGTACTTC | CASSLGRGRSQYF
NA | TRBJ1-3 | TRBD1 | TRBV7-2 | 17 | TGTGCCAGCAGCGCCTTACAGGGGTCCCGCTCTGGAAACACCATATATTTT | CASSALQGSRSGNTIYF
NA | TRBJ2-2 | NA | TRBV7-3 | 15 | TGTGCCAGCAGCTATAGGGTCCCGATGGCCGGGGAGCTGTTTTTT | CASSYRVPMAGELFF
NA | TRBJ2-2 | NA | TRBV7-3 | 13 | TGTGCCAGCAGCTTCAGGGAAACCGGGGAGCTGTTTTTT | CASSFRETGELFF
NA | TRBJ1-5 | TRBD1 | TRBV7-9 | 15 | TGTGCCAGCAGCTTACAGGGGGCTGAGGGACAGCCCCAGCATTTT | CASSLQGAEGQPQHF
NA | TRBJ2-3 | TRBD1 | TRBV3-1/TRBV3-2 | 13 | TGTGCCAGCAGCCAATTTCGTGGACAGGGCCTTTATTTT | CASSQFRGQGLYF